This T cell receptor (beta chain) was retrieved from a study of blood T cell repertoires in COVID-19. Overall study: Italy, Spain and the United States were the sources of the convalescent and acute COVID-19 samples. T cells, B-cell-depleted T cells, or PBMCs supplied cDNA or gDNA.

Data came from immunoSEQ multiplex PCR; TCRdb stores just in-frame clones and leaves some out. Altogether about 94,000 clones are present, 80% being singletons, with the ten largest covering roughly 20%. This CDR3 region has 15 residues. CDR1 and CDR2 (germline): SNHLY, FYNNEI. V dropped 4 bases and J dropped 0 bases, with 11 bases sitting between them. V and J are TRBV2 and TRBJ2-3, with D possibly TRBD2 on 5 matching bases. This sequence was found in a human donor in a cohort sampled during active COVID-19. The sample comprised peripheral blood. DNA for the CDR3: TGTGCCAGCAGTGTTAGGCGGGCTAGCACAGATACGCAGTATTTT. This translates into CASSVRRASTDTQYF. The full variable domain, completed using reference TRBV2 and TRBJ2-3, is EPEVTQTPSHQVTQMGQEVILRCVPISNHLYFYWYRQILGQKVEFLVSFYNNEISEKSEIFDDQFSVERPDGSNFTLKIRSTKLEDSAMYFCASSVRRASTDTQYFGPGTRLTVL.